These 17 T cell receptor beta chains were sequenced from one sample in a study of CD8 T cells in Susac syndrome. cDNA came from about 0.46 to 1 ug RNA primed by random hexamers. TCRdb independently ran MiXCR on the immunoSEQ multiplex PCR reads; one entry per CDR3 protein. The sample shows about 130,000 distinct CDR3 sequences, over 90% of them seen only once. Sequenced sample: CD8+ T cells from PBMCs. These receptors originate from a human donor with Susac syndrome.

This rearrangement joins TRBV11-2 to TRBJ1-2, with a weak D call TRBD1 (5 bases). V lost 5 bases and J lost 5, with 12 bases in between. Germline V lookup: CDR1 SGHAT, CDR2 FQNNGV. The CDR3 sequence is 13 residues long. CDR3 DNA: TGTGCCAGCAGCAGTGGGGGACTGTATGGCTACACCTTC. It is translated as CASSSGGLYGYTF.

The gene calls are TRBV12-3 or TRBV12-4 and TRBJ2-1; TRBD2 matches 10 bases. Trimming cost V 5 bases and J 11 bases; bases outside gene matches: 3. The CDR3 extends over 12 amino acids. The CDR3, as DNA: TGTGCCAGCAGTCTAACTAGCGGGAAGCAGTTCTTC. This encodes CASSLTSGKQFF.

The chain recombines TRBV29-1 with TRBJ1-2; no clear D gene. V was pared by 3 bases and J by 6 bases, with 8 bases between. Germline V lookup: CDR1 SQVTM, CDR2 ANQGSEA. The CDR3 is made up of 11 amino acids. The CDR3 loop reads CSVDASDGYTF. The CDR3 coding sequence is TGCAGCGTTGACGCTTCGGATGGCTACACCTTC.

The V call is TRBV27, the J call TRBJ2-3; D remains unclear. The V end lost 5 bases, the J end lost 14 bases, and 14 bases lay between the germline ends. This CDR3 has 11 amino acids. Germline V gives CDR1 MNHEY, CDR2 SMNVEV (reference sequence). In DNA, the CDR3 is TGTGCCAGCAGTATGTCGTTTGCACTGTATTTT. Translated, it gives CASSMSFALYF.

The rearrangement links TRBV20-1 to TRBJ2-7; D perhaps matches TRBD2 (5 bases). With 1 base removed from V and 6 bases from J, the gap between germline ends came to 19 bases. Germline-derived CDR1 and CDR2 are DFQATT and SNEGSKA (reference sequence). This CDR3 has 15 amino acids. DNA of the CDR3: TGCAGTGCTAGAGTACGAGGAGAGGGCCTCCCCGAGCAGTACTTC. It codes for CSARVRGEGLPEQYF.

In its sample, this clonotype was seen once. The V and J genes are TRBV20-1 and TRBJ2-7, with no clear D. The CDR3 has 12 amino acids. Deletions cut 3 bases from V and 3 bases from J, with 9 bases between. The germline CDR1 and CDR2 sequences are DFQATT and SNEGSKA (reference sequence). CDR3 nucleotide sequence: TGCAGTGCTAGTGGTGGGATCTACGAGCAGTACTTC. It translates to CSASGGIYEQYF.

The rearrangement links TRBV2 to TRBJ2-1; D is unclear. The CDR3 consists of 11 residues. Per germline, CDR1 SNHLY and CDR2 FYNNEI. Trimming cost V 6 bases and J 6 bases, with 6 bases left between them. CDR3 DNA: TGTGCCAGCAGATTGATCAATGAGCAGTTCTTC. The encoded protein is CASRLINEQFF.

V and J are TRBV7-9 and TRBJ2-3; TRBD1 aligns across 7 bases. The CDR3 sequence is 16 residues long. Germline trimming cut 2 bases from V and 2 bases from J; bases unmatched to any gene: 7. CDR1 is SEHNR, CDR2 FQNEAQ, per germline (reference sequence). This chain's CDR3 is CASSLSRQGLTDTQYF. Here the CDR3 DNA reads TGTGCCAGCAGCTTATCTCGACAGGGTCTCACAGATACGCAGTATTTT.

V usage is TRBV4-2 and J usage is TRBJ2-1; D remains unclear. The CDR3 is 13 amino acids. In germline, CDR1 is LGHNA, CDR2 YNFKEQ. V shed 1 base and J shed 4 bases, with 5 bases lying between them. CDR3 in amino acids: CASSQGTYNEQFF. In DNA, the CDR3 is TGTGCCAGCAGCCAAGGGACGTACAATGAGCAGTTCTTC.

This clonotype is a singleton in its sample. The chain combines TRBV7-9 with TRBJ2-1, with 7 nucleotides matching TRBD2. CDR3 size: 13 residues. Germline loops: CDR1 SEHNR, CDR2 FQNEAQ (reference sequence). V trimming: 6 bases; J trimming: 10 bases; junction bases outside the gene matches: 9. CDR3 nucleotide sequence: TGTGCCAGCAGGGACGCGGGAGCGTGGGAGCAGTTCTTC. Protein: CASRDAGAWEQFF.

The chain couples TRBV9 to TRBJ1-2; the match to TRBD1 covers 7 bases. Germline values: CDR1 SGDLS, CDR2 YYNGEE. The CDR3 consists of 16 residues. V gave up 3 bases and J gave up 0 bases; unmatched junction bases: 8. The CDR3 nucleotides read TGTGCCAGCAGCGGGCTCGGACAGGCAGCTAACTATGGCTACACCTTC. Protein product: CASSGLGQAANYGYTF.

The chain couples TRBV5-1 to TRBJ2-1; TRBD2 matches at 7 bases. Trimming at V came to 4 bases and at J to 8 bases, leaving 12 bases not matched to a gene. Germline V CDR1 and CDR2: SGHRS, YFSETQ. This CDR3 has 15 residues. CDR3 sequence reads: CASSQRTSVADEQFF. The CDR3 region has the DNA TGCGCCAGCAGCCAGAGAACTAGCGTAGCGGATGAGCAGTTCTTC.

The genes are TRBV7-6 and TRBJ2-1; 8 positions agree with TRBD2. The V gene's germline CDR1 is SGHVS and CDR2 FNYEAQ. The CDR3 consists of 16 residues. V dropped 4 bases and J dropped 5; count of bases not matched to a gene: 10. The CDR3 protein is CASSSPSSGLHNEQFF. The CDR3 region has the DNA TGTGCCAGCAGCTCCCCTTCTAGCGGGCTCCACAATGAGCAGTTCTTC.

The chain employs TRBV14 and TRBJ1-2; D unclear. The CDR3 length is 14 residues. Per the germline V gene, CDR1 is SGHDN and CDR2 is FVKESK. Trimming removed 0 bases from V and 4 bases from J, with 9 bases in between. CDR3 loop: CASSQESGSYGYTF. CDR3 coding DNA: TGTGCCAGCAGCCAAGAATCGGGATCCTATGGCTACACCTTC.

V gene TRBV6-5 combines with J gene TRBJ1-1; the D gene is possibly TRBD1 (6 bases). Germline V gene sequence: CDR1 MNHEY, CDR2 SVGAGI. V dropped 6 bases and J dropped 8 bases, with 16 bases sitting between them. The CDR3 has 13 residues. CDR3 sequence reads: CASSYTITGEAFF. The CDR3 DNA reads as TGTGCCAGCAGCTACACCATCACAGGGGAAGCTTTCTTT.

This clonotype appeared once. The chain couples TRBV6-5 to TRBJ2-5, with D perhaps TRBD2 (5 bases). CDR1 and CDR2 from the germline V gene are MNHEY and SVGAGI. Trimming removed 10 bases from V and 5 bases from J, with 17 bases in between. This CDR3 spans 13 amino acids. The CDR3 sequence: CATALSGMETQYF. Written as DNA, the CDR3 is TGTGCCACTGCCCTGTCGGGGATGGAGACCCAGTACTTC.

The chain recombines TRBV28 with TRBJ2-5; D is possibly TRBD2 (6 bases). The V gene's germline CDR1 is MDHEN and CDR2 SYDVKM. V lost 5 bases and J 6 bases, leaving 19 bases between the germline ends. CDR3 length: 15 residues. The CDR3 protein is CASSPAGTSEKTQYF. CDR3 sequence (DNA): TGTGCCAGCAGTCCTGCAGGGACTTCCGAAAAGACCCAGTACTTC.